This T cell receptor (beta chain) was sequenced in a study of blood T cell repertoires in COVID-19. This clone has a single count. TCRdb's table, derived via immunoSEQ multiplex PCR, lists solely in-frame clones and lacks some. The sample yields about 140,000 clones, 70% to 85% seen once. Sequencing was carried out using PBMCs or T cells enriched from blood (not recorded which). The TCR was taken from a woman younger than 35 who had been exposed to COVID-19.

In DNA, the CDR3 is TGTGCCAGCAGCTTCGGGTCCCAAGGGGGTGAGCAGTTCTTC. Translating it yields CASSFGSQGGEQFF. The V gene is TRBV13, the J gene TRBJ2-1; TRBD1 might be the D (6 bases). CDR3 length equals 14 residues. The V end lost 3 bases, the J end lost 9 bases, and 15 bases lay between the germline ends. The germline CDR1 and CDR2 sequences are PRHDT and FYEKMQ (reference sequence).